The rows below give T cell receptor beta chains drawn from one sample of a study of blood T cell repertoires in COVID-19. Generated by immunoSEQ multiplex PCR, the TCRdb table keeps only in-frame clones and is missing some. The sample contains 75,000 to 100,000 clones, approximately 87% of which appear only once. The sample was peripheral blood. The receptors come from a human donor in a cohort sampled during active COVID-19. Both conserved end residues are part of each CDR3. The order of the fields is J gene, clone size, V gene, D gene, CDR3 length, CDR3 DNA, CDR3 protein. A D gene is named only where the DNA matches it firmly. Only part of the rows carry a size: once, few, many, or a class if the clone is expanded.

>TRBJ1-6|-|TRBV6-5|-|15
TGTGCCAGCAGTTACTCGGGCAGCAATAATTCACCCCTCCACTTT
CASSYSGSNNSPLHF
>TRBJ1-2|-|TRBV9|TRBD1|13
TGTGCCAGCAGCGTAGCGACAGGGGATGGCTACACCTTC
CASSVATGDGYTF
>TRBJ1-5|-|TRBV19|-|15
TGTGCCAGTAGTATACGCAGGGATAGCAATCAGCCCCAGCATTTT
CASSIRRDSNQPQHF
>TRBJ2-5|-|TRBV7-9|TRBD2|14
TGTGCCAGCAGCCGAAGACTAGCAATAGAGACCCAGTACTTC
CASSRRLAIETQYF
>TRBJ2-7|-|TRBV5-6|-|13
TGTGCCAGCAGCTTGGGCAGGGACTACGAGCAGTACTTC
CASSLGRDYEQYF
>TRBJ1-2|-|TRBV30|-|13
TGTGCCTGGGGGCTGGGACATGGTTTAAGCTACACCTTC
CAWGLGHGLSYTF
>TRBJ1-1|once|TRBV19|TRBD1|16
TGTGCCAGTACCAAATCCGGGACAGGACTTAACACTGAAGCTTTCTTT
CASTKSGTGLNTEAFF
>TRBJ2-1|-|TRBV2|-|15
TGTGCCAGCAGTGAGATAGGGGGCTCCTACAATGAGCAGTTCTTC
CASSEIGGSYNEQFF
>TRBJ2-1|-|TRBV6-1|-|14
TGTGCCAGCAGTGAAATCAGGGGTCCGGGTGAGCAGTTCTTC
CASSEIRGPGEQFF
>TRBJ2-3|-|TRBV18|TRBD2|16
TGTGCCAGCTCACCATCTAGACTAGCGGGGTCAGATACGCAGTATTTT
CASSPSRLAGSDTQYF
>TRBJ1-3|-|TRBV7-2|-|15
TGTGCCAGCAGCTTCCTTGCAGGGTTCGGAAACACCATATATTTT
CASSFLAGFGNTIYF
>TRBJ1-5|-|TRBV19|TRBD1|14
TGTGCCAGTAGTATTGCAGGGGGGAACCAGCCCCAGCATTTT
CASSIAGGNQPQHF
>TRBJ1-1|-|TRBV18|-|13
TGTGCCAACCCGGGAGGGTTGAACACTGAAGCTTTCTTT
CANPGGLNTEAFF
>TRBJ2-5|-|TRBV5-1|TRBD2|15
TGCGCCCGCAGCCCCTGGGCCGGGGGGGGAGAGACCCAGTACTTC
CARSPWAGGGETQYF
>TRBJ1-1|few|TRBV5-4|TRBD1|14
TGTGCCAGCAGCATGGACAGGCAGAACACTGAAGCTTTCTTT
CASSMDRQNTEAFF
>TRBJ2-3|few|TRBV3-1/TRBV3-2|-|17
TGTGCCAGCAGCCAAGTTGAAGCGGAACGGAGCACAGATACGCAGTATTTT
CASSQVEAERSTDTQYF
>TRBJ2-7|-|TRBV6-5|TRBD1|14
TGTGCCAGCAGTTTCGGACAGGGATGGTACGAGCAGTACTTC
CASSFGQGWYEQYF
>TRBJ2-7|-|TRBV29-1|TRBD2|13
TGCAGCGTTGCTCAACTAGCGGGTTACGAGCAGTACTTC
CSVAQLAGYEQYF
>TRBJ2-3|-|TRBV9|-|14
TGTGCCAGCAGCGTAGCGGCGGTCACAGATACGCAGTATTTT
CASSVAAVTDTQYF
>TRBJ1-6|-|TRBV5-1|-|13
TGCGCCAGCACGTCGGACGCGGGTTCACCCCTCCACTTT
CASTSDAGSPLHF
>TRBJ2-6|once|TRBV28|-|17
TGTGCCAGCAGTTCCCATAATACAGACTCTGGGGCCAACGTCCTGACTTTC
CASSSHNTDSGANVLTF
>TRBJ2-1|-|TRBV3-1/TRBV3-2|TRBD2|16
TGTGCCAGCAGCCGGACCCTAGCGGCCACCTACAATGAGCAGTTCTTC
CASSRTLAATYNEQFF
>TRBJ1-5|-|TRBV5-5|-|14
TGTGCCAGCAGCTTGGAGGGGCGAACTCGGCCCCAGCATTTT
CASSLEGRTRPQHF
>TRBJ2-7|-|TRBV14|TRBD2|15
TGTGCCAGCAGCCAGGGAACTAGCGGTTTCTACGAGCAGTACTTC
CASSQGTSGFYEQYF
>TRBJ2-7|-|TRBV3-1/TRBV3-2|TRBD2|17
TGTGCCAGCAGCCGCCCCTTGGTAGCGGGGGGGCAACTCGAGCAGTACTTC
CASSRPLVAGGQLEQYF
>TRBJ1-3|-|TRBV5-1|-|14
TGCGCCAGCAGCTTGGCAGGGCTCGGAAACACCATATATTTT
CASSLAGLGNTIYF
>TRBJ1-5|-|TRBV16|-|12
TGTGCCAGCAGCCCCCAGAATCAGCCCCAGCATTTT
CASSPQNQPQHF
>TRBJ2-5|-|TRBV19|TRBD2|15
TGTGCCAGTAGTATAGGTAGCGGGATCCAAGAGACCCAGTACTTC
CASSIGSGIQETQYF
>TRBJ2-7|-|TRBV4-3|-|14
TGCGCCAGCAGCCAAGACCCGGAGGCCTACGAGCAGTACTTC
CASSQDPEAYEQYF
>TRBJ1-2|once|TRBV21-1|-|16
TGTGCCAGCAGCAAAGCCAGGGGGCCAGGTAACTATGGCTACACCTTC
CASSKARGPGNYGYTF
>TRBJ2-2|few|TRBV5-1|-|17
TGCGCCAGCAGCTTGGTTTTCGGACTAGGGGGTACCGGGGAGCTGTTTTTT
CASSLVFGLGGTGELFF
>TRBJ1-1|-|TRBV7-8|-|15
TGTGCCAGCAGCTCGCAGGGGTCGTTAAACACTGAAGCTTTCTTT
CASSSQGSLNTEAFF
>TRBJ2-7|-|TRBV27|-|13
TGTGCCAGCAGTTTAGGGGCCGCAGGGGAGCAGTACTTC
CASSLGAAGEQYF
>TRBJ1-6|-|TRBV5-1|TRBD1|16
TGCGCCAGCAGCTTGGCCGGACAGGGGGCAGGGTCACCCCTCCACTTT
CASSLAGQGAGSPLHF
>TRBJ1-6|-|TRBV19|TRBD1|12
TGTGCCAGAGGGACAGGGAATTCACCCCTCCACTTT
CARGTGNSPLHF
>TRBJ1-3|-|TRBV7-2|-|16
TGTGCCAGCAGCTTAGGTCCGGCAGGGTCTGGAAACACCATATATTTT
CASSLGPAGSGNTIYF
>TRBJ1-3|-|TRBV19|-|16
TGTGCCAGTAGTACCAGGACCCAGGGGTCTGGAAACACCATATATTTT
CASSTRTQGSGNTIYF
>TRBJ2-2|-|TRBV3-1/TRBV3-2|-|15
TGTGCCAGCAGCCTGACTAGGACGAACACCGGGGAGCTGTTTTTT
CASSLTRTNTGELFF
>TRBJ2-1|-|TRBV3-1/TRBV3-2|TRBD2|16
TGTGCCAGCAGCCAAGCCGGGACTAAAAACTACAATGAGCAGTTCTTC
CASSQAGTKNYNEQFF
>TRBJ2-1|few|TRBV20-1|-|11
TGCAGTTCCCGCTCCTACAATGAGCAGTTCTTC
CSSRSYNEQFF
>TRBJ2-5|-|TRBV6-5|TRBD1|14
TGTGCCAGCAGAGGACAGGGAAACCAAGAGACCCAGTACTTC
CASRGQGNQETQYF
>TRBJ2-2|-|TRBV7-8|TRBD1|17
TGTGCCAGCAGCTTATCCCCGGGACAGGTGAACACCGGGGAGCTGTTTTTT
CASSLSPGQVNTGELFF
>TRBJ1-1|-|TRBV29-1|-|13
TGCAGCGTTGAAGAGACACCGTCCACTGAAGCTTTCTTT
CSVEETPSTEAFF
>TRBJ1-2|-|TRBV5-1|-|15
TGCGCCAGCAGCTTGGAAGGGGGAGATAACTATGGCTACACCTTC
CASSLEGGDNYGYTF
>TRBJ2-7|-|TRBV12-5|TRBD2|15
TGTGCTGTAGGGCCCGGGACTAGCCCTTCCTACGAGCAGTACTTC
CAVGPGTSPSYEQYF
>TRBJ1-3|-|TRBV29-1|-|12
TGCAGCGTTGTCCCCAGCGCGGGAATCATATATTTC
CSVVPSAGIIYF